These 18 T cell receptor beta chains were all obtained from the same sample, sequenced in a study of metastatic and nonmetastatic thyroid tumors. Through MiXCR, TCRdb re-clonotyped the PCR reads. The data show approximately 84,000 clones, under 15% seen once. Thyroid surgery was preceded by no treatment in any patient. Sequenced input: blood. These receptors all stem from a female donor with papillary thyroid cancer or a benign thyroid nodule (not recorded which). Some clones in this sample may be carry-over from other donors' samples.

This clone occurred many times. The chain uses TRBV4-1 and TRBJ1-2; no firm D call. V lost 0 bases, J lost 4 bases, and 18 bases lay in between. The CDR3 sequence is 17 residues long. Germline values: CDR1 MGHRA, CDR2 YSYEKL. CDR3 coding DNA: TGCGCCAGCAGCCAAGATCCCTCCTGGGAACAGACCTATGGCTACACCTTC. The encoded protein is CASSQDPSWEQTYGYTF.

The genes are TRBV6-5 and TRBJ1-2, with 8 bases aligning to TRBD1. Per the germline V gene, CDR1 is MNHEY and CDR2 is SVGAGI. Germline trimming cut 3 bases from V and 3 bases from J; bases unmatched to any gene: 3. The CDR3 contains 14 residues. The CDR3 DNA follows: TGTGCCAGCAGTTATGGACAGGGTGACTATGGCTACACCTTC. Amino acids: CASSYGQGDYGYTF.

Only a few counts were recorded for this clone. With a much larger clone just one base away, this may be a read error. No conserved phenylalanine or tryptophan ends this CDR3, so it is likely a read error. The chain is built from TRBV28 and TRBJ2-5; 9 bases agree with TRBD2. The CDR3 spans 15 residues. CDR1 MDHEN and CDR2 SYDVKM come from the germline V gene. The V gene end was trimmed by 3 bases and the J gene end by 3 bases; junction bases not matched to a gene: 5. The CDR3 nucleotides are TGTGCCAGCAGTTTGTTGGGCGGGGGGGAAGAGACCCAGTACTTA. Translation: CASSLLGGGEETQYL.

This clone was found once. The rearrangement uses TRBV5-1 and TRBJ1-2; 7 bases align to TRBD1. V shed 2 bases and J 0 bases; nucleotides not matched to a gene: 4. Germline lookup yields CDR1 SGHRS and CDR2 YFSETQ. This CDR3 contains 15 residues. CDR3 residues: CASSFYRGSNYGYTF. Written as DNA, the CDR3 is TGCGCCAGCAGCTTTTACAGGGGATCTAACTATGGCTACACCTTC.

This clone was detected ten times or more. The chain joins TRBV28 to TRBJ2-2; D is uncertain. Deletions cut 5 bases from V and 5 bases from J, with 6 bases between. The CDR3 runs 12 residues. CDR1 and CDR2 (germline): MDHEN, SYDVKM. CDR3 in amino acids: CASSLETGELFF. CDR3 DNA: TGTGCCAGCAGTCTAGAAACCGGGGAGCTGTTTTTT.

This clone turned up a few times. The chain employs TRBV4-1 and TRBJ2-7; D assignment may be TRBD1 or TRBD2 (5 bases each). The CDR3 consists of 14 residues. The germline CDR1 and CDR2 sequences are MGHRA and YSYEKL. V shed 3 bases and J shed 1 base, with 10 bases lying between them. CDR3: CASSHRDRSYEQYF. CDR3 in DNA: TGCGCCAGCAGCCACCGGGACCGATCCTACGAGCAGTACTTC.

The sample holds many counts of this clone. In DNA, the CDR3 is TGTGCCAGCAGTTACTCGCCTAGCGGCCGCACAGATACGCAGTATTTT. Translating gives CASSYSPSGRTDTQYF. The rearrangement links TRBV6-2 or TRBV6-3 to TRBJ2-3; 7 nucleotides match TRBD2. With V trimmed by 0 bases and J by 1 base, 4 bases remained unmatched. The CDR3 contains 16 residues. Germline V lookup: CDR1 MNHEY, CDR2 SVGEGT.

This clone was counted many times. V and J are TRBV6-2 or TRBV6-3 and TRBJ1-5; D gene ambiguous. Germline V gene sequence: CDR1 MNHEY, CDR2 SVGEGT. V shed 7 bases and J shed 1 base, with 14 bases lying between them. This CDR3 region has 15 residues. The CDR3 coding sequence is TGTGCCAGCAATCTACTTGGGAGGAGCAATCAGCCCCAGCATTTT. Translation: CASNLLGRSNQPQHF.

This clone has just a few counts. At one end the junction does not follow the germline gene, possibly because of a read error. The chain joins TRBV27 to TRBJ1-6; the D is unclear. The V gene's germline CDR1 is MNHEY and CDR2 SMNVEV (reference sequence). The CDR3 has 15 amino acids. DNA for the CDR3: TGTGCCAGGAGCCCCGGGGTCGTAAAAAATTCACCCATCCACTTT. Protein product: CARSPGVVKNSPIHF.

This clone was recorded at least ten times. The CDR3 reads CASSQDGTGVVEQFF. CDR3 in DNA: TGTGCCAGCAGCCAAGATGGGACAGGGGTTGTTGAGCAGTTCTTC. The rearrangement joins TRBV4-2 to TRBJ2-1; TRBD1 matches at 10 bases. Looked up from germline, CDR1 is LGHNA and CDR2 is YNFKEQ. V gave up 0 bases and J gave up 9 bases; unmatched junction bases: 5. This CDR3 is built from 15 residues.

The chain employs TRBV3-1 and TRBJ1-2; D gene unclear. The V and J ends lost 3 bases and 6 bases respectively, with 14 bases between them. Germline V CDR1 and CDR2: LGHDT, YNNKEL (reference sequence). The CDR3 covers 14 residues. The CDR3 protein is CASSQYQRYHGYTF. CDR3 nucleotides: TGTGCCAGCAGCCAGTATCAGCGTTACCATGGCTACACCTTC.

The chain uses TRBV29-1 and TRBJ2-5; 10 bases fit TRBD2. Germline V gene data show CDR1 as SQVTM and CDR2 as ANQGSEA. With 5 bases clipped from V and 5 bases from J, the junction kept 8 bases outside the gene matches. The length of the CDR3 is 14 residues. The CDR3 loop is CSVSLSLAGETQYF. DNA of the CDR3: TGCAGCGTTTCTCTTTCACTAGCGGGGGAGACCCAGTACTTC.

About this clone itself: A read error is possible here, since a much larger clone lies one base away. The rearrangement uses TRBV20-1 and TRBJ2-1, with D uncertain. Germline values: CDR1 DFQATT, CDR2 SNEGSKA (reference sequence). This CDR3 is 14 amino acids long. Between the trimmed V and J ends, which lost 0 bases and 4 bases, there was a span of 10 bases. The CDR3 bases are TGCAGTGCTAGAGAGACCCTCATATACAATGAGCAGTTCTTC. Amino acids: CSARETLIYNEQFF.

This clone was picked up many times. This chain uses TRBV11-1 with TRBJ2-3; 11 bases are shared with TRBD2. J gave up 0 bases and V 2 bases, and 4 bases lay outside the gene matches. The CDR3 is 17 amino acids. Germline V gene sequence: CDR1 SGHAT, CDR2 FQDESV (reference sequence). Here the CDR3 DNA reads TGTGCCAGCAGCTTACTCCTAGCGGGGGGTAGCACAGATACGCAGTATTTT. This encodes CASSLLLAGGSTDTQYF.

This clone was seen repeatedly, ten times or more. The same CDR3 can be traced to other DNA sequences in this sample. The chain links TRBV5-1 to TRBJ1-2; D is undetermined. Trimming took 0 bases from V and 3 from J, leaving 12 bases between them. Germline V CDR1 and CDR2: SGHRS, YFSETQ. The CDR3 is 15 residues long. This chain's CDR3 is CASSLGPPPHYGYTF. The CDR3 DNA follows: TGCGCCAGCAGCTTGGGGCCCCCGCCACACTATGGCTACACCTTC.

With regard to this clone: A much larger clone differs by one base, so this may be a read error. V gene TRBV29-1 combines with J gene TRBJ1-2; 7 bases align to TRBD1. The CDR3 is 12 amino acids. Germline V CDR1 and CDR2: SQVTM, ANQGSEA. DNA for the CDR3: TGCATCGTTGATATAACAGGGGACGGCTACACCTTC. Translation: CIVDITGDGYTF.

This clone was seen repeatedly, ten times or more. This chain uses TRBV30 with TRBJ2-7, with TRBD1 identical over 12 bases. J gave up 0 bases and V 5 bases, and 17 bases lay outside the gene matches. Germline-derived CDR1 and CDR2 are GTSNPN and SVGIG (reference sequence). This CDR3 comprises 19 residues. The CDR3 DNA follows: TGTGCCTGGCGGCCCCGACCGGGACAGGGGGCCCCGAGCTCCTACGAGCAGTACTTC. Translated: CAWRPRPGQGAPSSYEQYF. Full variable domain (missing parts from reference TRBV30 and TRBJ2-7): SQTIHQWPATLVQPVGSPLSLECTVEGTSNPNLYWYRQAAGRGLQLLFYSVGIGQISSEVPQNLSASRPQDRQFILSSKKLLLSDSGFYLCAWRPRPGQGAPSSYEQYFGPGTRLTVT.

This clone was counted ten times or more. Written as DNA, the CDR3 is TGCAGTGCTAGTAAACGCCCCGGGGCCGGGGAGCTGTTTTTT. This encodes CSASKRPGAGELFF. This chain connects TRBV20-1 to TRBJ2-2; possible D gene TRBD2, 5 bases. The CDR3 covers 14 residues. Trimming stripped 3 bases from V and 6 bases from J, with 14 bases between. Germline values: CDR1 DFQATT, CDR2 SNEGSKA (reference sequence).